This is a list of T cell receptor beta chains from one sample in a study of multiple sclerosis patients with progressive multifocal leukoencephalopathy. TCRdb's table, derived via immunoSEQ multiplex PCR, lists solely in-frame clones and lacks some. The table lists 25,000 to 35,000 clones, 75% to 90% of them singletons, with over 1.3% in the top ten. Sequences were obtained from PBMCs. The receptors here all came from a human donor with multiple sclerosis. The CDR3 runs from the conserved cysteine through the conserved F or W. Fields, in order: clone size, D gene, J gene, V gene, CDR3 protein, CDR3 DNA. The D gene is left open where the match is weak. Only part of the rows carry a size: once, few, many, or a class if the clone is expanded.

clone size: NA
D gene: NA
J gene: TRBJ2-7
V gene: TRBV7-2
CDR3 protein: CASSSVPYEQYF
CDR3 DNA: TGTGCCAGCAGCTCCGTCCCGTACGAGCAGTACTTC

clone size: NA
D gene: TRBD2
J gene: TRBJ2-1
V gene: TRBV25-1
CDR3 protein: CASSELGLAIPNEQFF
CDR3 DNA: TGTGCCAGCAGTGAATTAGGACTAGCGATCCCCAATGAGCAGTTCTTC

clone size: NA
D gene: NA
J gene: TRBJ1-3
V gene: TRBV19
CDR3 protein: CASSLGLSGNTIYF
CDR3 DNA: TGTGCCAGTAGTCTTGGACTCTCTGGAAACACCATATATTTT

clone size: NA
D gene: NA
J gene: TRBJ2-4
V gene: TRBV4-3
CDR3 protein: CASSQDEGGGNIQYF
CDR3 DNA: TGCGCCAGCAGCCAAGATGAAGGGGGAGGGAACATTCAGTACTTC

clone size: NA
D gene: NA
J gene: TRBJ2-7
V gene: TRBV18
CDR3 protein: CASSQKPDSPSLEQYF
CDR3 DNA: TGTGCCAGCTCACAGAAGCCGGATTCCCCTTCTCTCGAGCAGTACTTC

clone size: NA
D gene: NA
J gene: TRBJ1-1
V gene: TRBV6-5
CDR3 protein: CAARDLNTEAFF
CDR3 DNA: TGTGCCGCTAGGGACCTGAACACTGAAGCTTTCTTT

clone size: once
D gene: NA
J gene: TRBJ2-1
V gene: TRBV14
CDR3 protein: CASSQAQGYNEQFF
CDR3 DNA: TGTGCCAGCAGCCAAGCCCAGGGTTACAATGAGCAGTTCTTC

clone size: NA
D gene: TRBD2
J gene: TRBJ2-1
V gene: TRBV29-1
CDR3 protein: CSVMGGEKHSEQFF
CDR3 DNA: TGCAGCGTCATGGGGGGGGAGAAGCACAGCGAGCAGTTCTTC

clone size: NA
D gene: NA
J gene: TRBJ2-7
V gene: TRBV25-1
CDR3 protein: CASSVLREQYF
CDR3 DNA: TGTGCCAGCAGTGTGCTCCGGGAGCAGTACTTC

clone size: NA
D gene: TRBD2
J gene: TRBJ2-3
V gene: TRBV14
CDR3 protein: CARKSSGRSSTDTQYF
CDR3 DNA: TGTGCCAGAAAGTCTAGCGGGAGGTCTAGCACAGATACGCAGTATTTT

clone size: NA
D gene: NA
J gene: TRBJ2-6
V gene: TRBV7-8
CDR3 protein: CASSPWTRNSAGANVLTF
CDR3 DNA: TGTGCCAGCAGCCCGTGGACCCGGAACTCGGCTGGGGCCAACGTCCTGACTTTC

clone size: NA
D gene: NA
J gene: TRBJ1-3
V gene: TRBV9
CDR3 protein: CASSFGTGGNTIYF
CDR3 DNA: TGTGCCAGCAGCTTCGGGACGGGCGGAAACACCATATATTTT

clone size: NA
D gene: NA
J gene: TRBJ1-1
V gene: TRBV27
CDR3 protein: CASSRGRMNTEAFF
CDR3 DNA: TGTGCCAGCAGTCGAGGCAGAATGAACACTGAAGCTTTCTTT

clone size: NA
D gene: NA
J gene: TRBJ1-2
V gene: TRBV4-1
CDR3 protein: CASSQEAAVNYGYTF
CDR3 DNA: TGCGCCAGCAGCCAAGAGGCGGCCGTTAACTATGGCTACACCTTC

clone size: NA
D gene: TRBD1
J gene: TRBJ2-7
V gene: TRBV7-2
CDR3 protein: CASSRDRQEVYEQYF
CDR3 DNA: TGTGCCAGCAGCCGGGACAGGCAGGAAGTTTACGAGCAGTACTTC

clone size: NA
D gene: TRBD2
J gene: TRBJ2-5
V gene: TRBV19
CDR3 protein: CASSPPRGLAYQETQYF
CDR3 DNA: TGTGCCAGTAGTCCCCCCAGGGGACTAGCGTACCAAGAGACCCAGTACTTC